The 31 T cell receptor beta chains in this list originate from one sample, sequenced in a study of T cell repertoires in cytomegalovirus infection. TCRdb passed the reads through MiXCR, listing each CDR3 protein once. The sample yields fewer than 400,000 distinct CDR3 sequences, 15% to 20% seen once. Specimen: PBMCs. These receptors were obtained from a human donor in good health (CMV status not recorded). Some clones in this sample may be carry-over from other donors' samples.

This chain links TRBV6-2 or TRBV6-3 with TRBJ1-1, with a possible D match to TRBD1 (5 bases). There are 14 residues in the CDR3. From germline, CDR1 is MNHEY and CDR2 SVGEGT. V lost 7 bases and J lost 3, with 15 bases in between. CDR3 region: CASIPTWGDTEAFF. The CDR3, as DNA: TGTGCCAGCATCCCCACTTGGGGGGACACTGAAGCTTTCTTT.

The CDR3 nucleotides read TGTGCCAGCAGCCCCGGCGGGGATCCAGGGGGCAAAGATGGCTACACCTTC. Protein: CASSPGGDPGGKDGYTF. The rearrangement joins TRBV5-6 to TRBJ1-2; TRBD1 agrees at 8 bases. With 4 bases clipped from V and 6 bases from J, the junction kept 17 bases outside the gene matches. CDR3 length equals 17 residues. CDR1 and CDR2 (germline): SGHDT, YYEEEE. Drawing the rest from reference TRBV5-6 and TRBJ1-2, the complete variable domain is DAGVTQSPTHLIKTRGQQVTLRCSPKSGHDTVSWYQQALGQGPQFIFQYYEEEERQRGNFPDRFSGHQFPNYSSELNVNALLLGDSALYLCASSPGGDPGGKDGYTFGSGTRLTVV.

The chain couples TRBV12-3 or TRBV12-4 to TRBJ2-3; 15 nucleotides line up with TRBD2. The V segment lost 11 bases and the J segment 2 bases; nucleotides outside the gene matches: 14. This CDR3 contains 18 residues. CDR3 nucleotide sequence: TGTGCCGGCACCTCTCCGGGACTAGCGGGGGGTTACACAGATACGCAGTATTTT. As protein: CAGTSPGLAGGYTDTQYF.

The rearrangement joins TRBV27 to TRBJ1-1; 12 nucleotides line up with TRBD1. In germline, CDR1 is MNHEY, CDR2 SMNVEV (reference sequence). V was clipped by 5 bases and J by 6 bases; unmatched bases: 10. This CDR3 has 16 residues. CDR3 residues: CASSPPGQGAVAEAFF. DNA for the CDR3: TGTGCCAGCAGTCCTCCGGGACAGGGGGCAGTCGCTGAAGCTTTCTTT.

The table lists this clonotype with many counts. The V gene is TRBV4-1, the J gene TRBJ1-5, with D tentatively TRBD1 (5 bases). The ends were cut back, 0 bases at V and 5 bases at J, with 17 bases in the middle. This CDR3 region has 17 residues. CDR1 and CDR2 (germline): MGHRA, YSYEKL. The CDR3 reads CASSQDPGRSPYQPQHF. The CDR3 nucleotides read TGCGCCAGCAGCCAAGATCCGGGACGCTCTCCTTATCAGCCCCAGCATTTT.

This clonotype has at least ten counts. V and J are TRBV7-2 and TRBJ2-1; D uncertain. CDR1 and CDR2 (germline): SGHTA, FQGNSA. The CDR3 loop spans 14 amino acids. V shed 4 bases and J shed 2 bases, with 9 bases lying between them. Written as DNA, the CDR3 is TGTGCCAGCAGCTCACCCGCCACCTACAATGAGCAGTTCTTC. It codes for CASSSPATYNEQFF.

The table lists this clonotype with many counts. The V and J genes are TRBV7-2 and TRBJ2-7; D possibly matches TRBD1 or TRBD2 (5 bases each). V lost 5 bases to trimming and J lost 7 bases, with 21 bases between them. The CDR3 sequence is 15 residues long. Germline loops: CDR1 SGHTA, CDR2 FQGNSA. CDR3 in amino acids: CASSPLGEGVREQYF. CDR3 nucleotide sequence: TGTGCCAGCAGCCCCCTCGGGGAAGGGGTGAGAGAGCAGTACTTC.

The rearrangement links TRBV20-1 to TRBJ1-2; TRBD1 matches 10 bases. V was pared by 4 bases and J by 4 bases, with 6 bases of the junction left unmatched. CDR1 and CDR2 (germline): DFQATT, SNEGSKA (reference sequence). This CDR3 contains 14 residues. CDR3 in amino acids: CSAIKTGGVYGYTF. DNA for the CDR3: TGCAGTGCTATAAAGACAGGGGGCGTCTATGGCTACACCTTC.

This clonotype was picked up a small number of times. The chain combines TRBV10-3 with TRBJ2-1; D gene unclear. CDR1 ENHRY and CDR2 SYGVKD come from the germline V gene. This CDR3 spans 11 amino acids. The V end was cut by 9 bases, the J end by 5 bases, with 8 bases between. The CDR3 protein is CAIGTDNEQFF. The CDR3 DNA follows: TGTGCCATAGGAACAGACAATGAGCAGTTCTTC.

Only a few counts were recorded for this clonotype. The chain employs TRBV20-1 and TRBJ2-7; the D is unclear. Deletions cut 3 bases from V and 0 bases from J, with 12 bases between. This CDR3 region has 14 residues. Germline assignment: CDR1 DFQATT and CDR2 SNEGSKA (reference sequence). In nucleotides, the CDR3 is TGCAGTGCTAGTGAACACCTGTACTCCTACGAGCAGTACTTC. Translating it yields CSASEHLYSYEQYF.

The chain recombines TRBV28 with TRBJ1-3; D possibly corresponds to TRBD1 (6 bases). Germline CDR1 MDHEN, CDR2 SYDVKM. The V and J ends lost 2 bases and 0 bases respectively, with 11 bases between them. This CDR3 contains 16 residues. CDR3 sequence: CASSLNGQFSGNTIYF. The CDR3 DNA follows: TGTGCCAGCAGTTTAAATGGACAGTTCTCTGGAAACACCATATATTTT.

The rearrangement uses TRBV18 and TRBJ2-3; TRBD2 agrees at 9 bases. CDR3 size: 17 residues. V shed 0 bases, J shed 3 bases, and the junction held 7 bases outside the gene matches. The germline V gene encodes CDR1 KGHSH and CDR2 LQKENI. The CDR3 nucleotides are TGTGCCAGCTCACCACCCTCTAGCGGGACAGCAACAGATACGCAGTATTTT. Its protein is CASSPPSSGTATDTQYF. Using reference TRBV18 and TRBJ2-3 for the parts outside the CDR3, the full variable domain is NAGVMQNPRHLVRRRGQEARLRCSPMKGHSHVYWYRQLPEEGLKFMVYLQKENIIDESGMPKERFSAEFPKEGPSILRIQQVVRGDSAAYFCASSPPSSGTATDTQYFGPGTRLTVL.

The V gene is TRBV25-1, the J gene TRBJ2-7; D is possibly TRBD2 (6 bases). Germline loops: CDR1 MGHDK, CDR2 SYGVNS. Trimming left V 0 bases short and J 5 bases short, with 20 bases between. The CDR3 is 17 amino acids. DNA for the CDR3: TGTGCCAGCAGTGAATATGGTAGCGGTCCTTCATTCGACGAGCAGTACTTC. Translating it yields CASSEYGSGPSFDEQYF.

The count of this clonotype is one. A read error may explain this, as a much larger clone is one base away. This chain links TRBV7-6 with TRBJ2-1, with D hard to call. The CDR3 is made up of 16 amino acids. The germline V and J ends were trimmed by 2 bases and 0 bases, with 11 bases remaining between them. Germline values: CDR1 SGHVS, CDR2 FNYEAQ. CDR3 sequence reads: CASSLRETSSYNEQFF. CDR3 nucleotides: TGTGCCAGCAGCTTAAGAGAAACAAGCTCCTACAATGAGCAGTTCTTC.

This clonotype has at least ten counts. The chain joins TRBV7-9 to TRBJ1-4, with 12 bases aligning to TRBD1. The J segment lost 2 bases and the V segment lost 4 bases, leaving 11 bases of the junction unmatched. This CDR3 spans 19 amino acids. CDR1 SEHNR and CDR2 FQNEAQ come from the germline V gene (reference sequence). CDR3 coding DNA: TGTGCCAGCAGCTACCGGGACAGGGGGCAGTGGTCTACTAATGAAAAACTGTTTTTT. This codes for CASSYRDRGQWSTNEKLFF.

This clonotype has more than one count but fewer than ten. The chain is built from TRBV20-1 and TRBJ2-5; the D gene is possibly TRBD2 (6 bases). Between the trimmed V and J ends, which lost 5 bases and 5 bases, there was a span of 12 bases. The CDR3 contains 12 residues. Looked up from germline, CDR1 is DFQATT and CDR2 is SNEGSKA (reference sequence). The CDR3 DNA follows: TGCAGTGCTCACGGGGGTTGGGAGACCCAGTACTTC. It yields the protein CSAHGGWETQYF.

The V gene is TRBV5-4, the J gene TRBJ1-4; no clear D gene. Between the trimmed V and J ends, which lost 9 bases and 8 bases, there was a span of 20 bases. The CDR3 covers 14 residues. Germline V gene data show CDR1 as SGHNT and CDR2 as YYREEE (reference sequence). CDR3 nucleotides: TGTGCCATTACCGAGGACCGCAGCGGGGAAAAACTGTTTTTT. Translating gives CAITEDRSGEKLFF.

This clonotype was seen a handful of times. V and J are TRBV6-6 and TRBJ1-5, with D possibly matching TRBD1 (6 bases). V was clipped by 6 bases and J by 4 bases, with 13 bases between them. The CDR3 covers 14 residues. Germline V gene data show CDR1 as MNHNY and CDR2 as SVGAGI (reference sequence). In DNA, the CDR3 is TGTGCCAGCAGCCGCCGGGACACTAATCAGCCCCAGCATTTT. Translating gives CASSRRDTNQPQHF.

This clonotype showed up just a few times. V is TRBV2 and J is TRBJ1-6; D perhaps matches TRBD1 (5 bases). Germline lookup yields CDR1 SNHLY and CDR2 FYNNEI. The CDR3 length is 16 residues. Trimming left V 4 bases short and J 0 bases short, with 10 bases between. CDR3 sequence (DNA): TGTGCCAGCAGTGTATCGGGGGGCTCCTATAATTCACCCCTCCACTTT. It is translated as CASSVSGGSYNSPLHF.

Only a few counts were recorded for this clonotype. The chain employs TRBV5-5 and TRBJ2-7; 13 nucleotides line up with TRBD2. CDR3 length equals 15 residues. In germline, CDR1 is SGHKS, CDR2 YYEKEE (reference sequence). The J segment lost 9 bases and the V segment lost 4 bases, leaving 10 bases of the junction unmatched. CDR3 coding DNA: TGTGCCAGCAGCCTCCCAGGACTAGCGGGGGTGGTGCAGTACTTC. This codes for CASSLPGLAGVVQYF.

This clonotype was recorded many times. The chain recombines TRBV6-6 with TRBJ1-6, with no clear D. The CDR3 extends over 14 amino acids. Trimming took 6 bases from V and 7 from J, leaving 13 bases between them. Per germline, CDR1 MNHNY and CDR2 SVGAGI (reference sequence). CDR3 sequence reads: CASRSLGENSPLHF. In DNA, the CDR3 is TGTGCCAGCAGATCGCTCGGGGAGAATTCACCCCTCCACTTT.

This clonotype was found once. The chain is built from TRBV4-3 and TRBJ2-5; D not certain. The V end was cut by 0 bases, the J end by 6 bases, with 8 bases between. The germline CDR1 and CDR2 sequences are LGHNA and YSLEER. The CDR3 spans 13 residues. The CDR3 is CASSQDNSKTQYF. For the CDR3, the DNA is TGCGCCAGCAGCCAAGATAATAGTAAGACCCAGTACTTC.

The chain has TRBV29-1 and TRBJ1-1; D ambiguous. The V gene's germline CDR1 is SQVTM and CDR2 ANQGSEA. There are 13 residues in the CDR3. The V and J ends lost 0 bases and 6 bases respectively, with 11 bases between them. The CDR3 coding sequence is TGCAGCGTTGAAGAAAGGATGGAGTCTGAAGCTTTCTTT. Its protein product is CSVEERMESEAFF.

V gene TRBV18 combines with J gene TRBJ2-5, with a possible D match to TRBD1 (5 bases). V lost 2 bases to trimming and J lost 5 bases, with 18 bases between them. The CDR3 length is 16 residues. Germline-derived CDR1 and CDR2 are KGHSH and LQKENI. The CDR3 nucleotides read TGTGCCAGCTCACCATCAATCAGGGCCGAAGGGGAGACCCAGTACTTC. It encodes CASSPSIRAEGETQYF. Supplemented by reference TRBV18 and TRBJ2-5, the full variable domain reads NAGVMQNPRHLVRRRGQEARLRCSPMKGHSHVYWYRQLPEEGLKFMVYLQKENIIDESGMPKERFSAEFPKEGPSILRIQQVVRGDSAAYFCASSPSIRAEGETQYFGPGTRLLVL.

The V gene is TRBV5-4, the J gene TRBJ2-1; 7 nucleotides agree with TRBD1. This CDR3 spans 15 amino acids. After removal of 4 bases from V and 4 bases from J, the junction contained 8 bases not matched to a gene. Germline-derived CDR1 and CDR2 are SGHNT and YYREEE (reference sequence). The DNA of the CDR3 is TGTGCCAGCAGCCCGAGGACAGGCTTATACAATGAGCAGTTCTTC. This encodes CASSPRTGLYNEQFF.

This clonotype turned up a few times. The CDR3 sequence is CAISAISGPYNEQFF. The CDR3 DNA reads as TGTGCCATCAGTGCGATCTCGGGGCCTTACAATGAGCAGTTCTTC. The genes are TRBV10-3 and TRBJ2-1, with D perhaps TRBD1 or TRBD2 (5 bases each). The CDR3 is made up of 15 amino acids. Germline V gene data show CDR1 as ENHRY and CDR2 as SYGVKD. V gave up 4 bases and J gave up 4 bases, with 14 bases separating them.

In its sample, this clonotype was seen many times. The chain joins TRBV12-3 or TRBV12-4 to TRBJ2-7; the D gene could be TRBD1 or TRBD2 (5 bases each). Trimming cost V 8 bases and J 0 bases, with 14 bases left between them. This CDR3 is built from 14 residues. CDR3 DNA: TGTGCCAGCTCTTCCGGGACCAGCTCCTACGAGCAGTACTTC. It encodes CASSSGTSSYEQYF.

This clonotype was recorded at least ten times. The V call is TRBV6-2 or TRBV6-3, the J call TRBJ1-4, with 8 bases that match TRBD1. The CDR3 runs to 13 residues. The germline CDR1 and CDR2 sequences are MNHEY and SVGEGT. V dropped 10 bases and J dropped 6; count of bases not matched to a gene: 7. CDR3 region: CATRETGDEKLFF. The CDR3 DNA sequence: TGTGCCACCCGCGAGACAGGGGATGAAAAACTGTTTTTT.

The rearrangement joins TRBV2 to TRBJ2-1; 14 nucleotides line up with TRBD2. V lost 5 bases and J lost 1; bases outside the gene matches: 7. The V gene's germline CDR1 is SNHLY and CDR2 FYNNEI. The CDR3 has 18 residues. The CDR3 is CASSRTSGGTWSYNEQFF. The CDR3 DNA sequence: TGTGCCAGCAGTCGGACTAGCGGGGGGACTTGGTCCTACAATGAGCAGTTCTTC.

In this sample, this clonotype turned up a few times. The chain joins TRBV2 to TRBJ2-5; a weak D match, TRBD2 (6 bases). CDR1 and CDR2 from the germline V gene are SNHLY and FYNNEI. The CDR3 is 14 residues long. The V gene lost 7 bases and the J gene lost 0 bases, with 12 bases spanning the gap. The CDR3, as DNA: TGTGCCAGCAAGGCGGGACGACACCAAGAGACCCAGTACTTC. Residues: CASKAGRHQETQYF.

This clonotype appeared many times. V gene TRBV20-1 combines with J gene TRBJ2-3; 11 bases match TRBD2. The CDR3 is 14 residues long. Looked up from germline, CDR1 is DFQATT and CDR2 is SNEGSKA (reference sequence). Trimming cost V 5 bases and J 4 bases; bases outside gene matches: 5. The CDR3 spells CSAQLAGVSDTQYF. CDR3 DNA: TGCAGTGCTCAACTAGCGGGAGTATCAGATACGCAGTATTTT.